This note documents a single TCR beta chain sequence. The record originates from a study of T cell responses to AZD1222 COVID-19 vaccine. About the study: Recipients boosted at about 4 weeks or about 12 weeks are pooled.

With 6 bases removed from V and 5 bases from J, the gap between germline ends came to 13 bases. Germline-derived CDR1 and CDR2 are MNHEY and SVGAGI. This CDR3 contains 13 residues. Here immunoSEQ multiplex PCR was the method, and the copy in TCRdb shows in-frame clones only, minus some. The table includes 100,000 or so clones, around 86% detected once. The chain uses TRBV6-5 and TRBJ1-1, with D maybe TRBD1 (5 bases). This receptor was taken from an adult in good health. The sample was peripheral blood, taken on day 0 of AZD1222 vaccination. The CDR3 sequence is CASRDTLGTEAFF. Written as DNA, the CDR3 is TGTGCCAGCAGGGACACTCTGGGAACTGAAGCTTTCTTT.